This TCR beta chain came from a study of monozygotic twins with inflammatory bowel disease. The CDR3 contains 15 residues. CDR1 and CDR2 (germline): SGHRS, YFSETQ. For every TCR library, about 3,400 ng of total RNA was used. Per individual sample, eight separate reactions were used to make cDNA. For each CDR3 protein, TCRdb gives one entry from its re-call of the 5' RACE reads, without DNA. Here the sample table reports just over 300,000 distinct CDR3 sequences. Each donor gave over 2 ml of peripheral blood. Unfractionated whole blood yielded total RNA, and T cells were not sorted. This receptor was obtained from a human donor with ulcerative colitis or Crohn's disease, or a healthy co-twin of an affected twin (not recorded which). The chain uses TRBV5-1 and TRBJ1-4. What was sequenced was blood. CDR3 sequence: CASSLDGDPREKLFF. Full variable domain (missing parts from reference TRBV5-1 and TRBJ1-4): KAGVTQTPRYLIKTRGQQVTLSCSPISGHRSVSWYQQTPGQGLQFLFEYFSETQRNKGNFPGRFSGRQFSNSRSEMNVSTLELGDSALYLCASSLDGDPREKLFFGSGTQLSVL.